This T cell receptor beta chain was observed in a study of blood T cells in healthy people across ages. The length of the CDR3 is 14 residues. Germline values: CDR1 SQVTM, CDR2 ANQGSEA. This clonotype was recorded at least ten times. Mismatch with germline at one junction end may stem from a read error. PBMCs, at least 6 million per sample, were isolated. Next came a second PCR, run for about 7 to 12 cycles, which used a sample-barcoded 5' primer along with a J-beta primer mix. MiXCR was run by TCRdb on the 5' RACE reads, yielding one entry per CDR3 protein. The table shows hundreds of thousands of distinct CDR3 sequences, with around 21% occurring only once.

Sequenced input: blood. The TCR comes from a man between 65 and 80 years old in good health. The chain has TRBV29-1 and TRBJ2-1; 13 bases fit TRBD2. This CDR3 reads CSVEGLAGVYEQFF. DNA for the CDR3: TGCAGCGTGGAAGGACTAGCGGGAGTGTATGAGCAGTTCTTC.